The rows below give T cell receptor beta chains drawn from one sample of a study of blood T cell repertoires in COVID-19. Generated by immunoSEQ multiplex PCR, the TCRdb table keeps only in-frame clones and is missing some. The table lists approximately 300,000 clones, roughly 90% of them singletons, with about 4.2% in the top ten. The sequencing sample was made of PBMCs or T cells enriched from blood (not recorded which). The receptors shown here come from a woman aged 25 to 39 who had been exposed to COVID-19. Each CDR3 is given with its conserved first and last residue. A D gene is named only where the DNA matches it firmly. The listing skips clone size in some rows; elsewhere it reads once, few, many or a size class.

D gene: TRBD1
clone size: .
J gene: TRBJ1-2
V gene: TRBV24-1
CDR3 protein: CATSAPGTDTYYGYTF
CDR3 DNA: TGTGCCACCAGTGCCCCTGGGACAGATACTTACTATGGCTACACCTTC

D gene: .
clone size: .
J gene: TRBJ1-6
V gene: TRBV27
CDR3 protein: CASSFRAFNALHF
CDR3 DNA: TGTGCCAGCAGTTTCCGAGCCTTTAACGCCCTCCACTTT

D gene: .
clone size: .
J gene: TRBJ1-2
V gene: TRBV5-4
CDR3 protein: CASSTQGGYGYTF
CDR3 DNA: TGTGCCAGCAGCACTCAGGGAGGCTATGGCTACACCTTC

D gene: .
clone size: .
J gene: TRBJ1-5
V gene: TRBV7-8
CDR3 protein: CASSSVSSSNQPQHF
CDR3 DNA: TGTGCCAGCAGCTCCGTCTCGTCTAGCAATCAGCCCCAGCATTTT

D gene: TRBD1
clone size: .
J gene: TRBJ2-7
V gene: TRBV6-5
CDR3 protein: CASSARGSYEQYF
CDR3 DNA: TGTGCCAGCTCCGCCAGGGGGTCTTACGAGCAGTACTTC

D gene: .
clone size: .
J gene: TRBJ1-2
V gene: TRBV4-3
CDR3 protein: CASSQDGGGRSYGYTF
CDR3 DNA: TGCGCCAGCAGCCAAGATGGGGGGGGTCGGAGCTATGGCTACACCTTC

D gene: .
clone size: .
J gene: TRBJ1-2
V gene: TRBV10-3
CDR3 protein: CAIKGGVYGYTF
CDR3 DNA: TGTGCCATCAAAGGCGGCGTCTATGGCTACACCTTC

D gene: TRBD1
clone size: .
J gene: TRBJ1-1
V gene: TRBV10-3
CDR3 protein: CAIGGQGRAFF
CDR3 DNA: TGTGCCATCGGGGGACAGGGGAGAGCTTTCTTT

D gene: .
clone size: once
J gene: TRBJ1-5
V gene: TRBV5-1
CDR3 protein: CASSLSGNQPQHF
CDR3 DNA: TGCGCCAGCAGCTTGTCCGGCAATCAGCCCCAGCATTTT

D gene: .
clone size: .
J gene: TRBJ2-1
V gene: TRBV7-8
CDR3 protein: CASSLEEGLISYNEQFF
CDR3 DNA: TGTGCCAGCAGCTTAGAAGAGGGCCTGATATCCTACAATGAGCAGTTCTTC

D gene: TRBD1
clone size: .
J gene: TRBJ1-1
V gene: TRBV19
CDR3 protein: CASTHRGMNTEAFF
CDR3 DNA: TGTGCCAGTACCCACAGGGGTATGAACACTGAAGCTTTCTTT

D gene: .
clone size: .
J gene: TRBJ1-4
V gene: TRBV6-5
CDR3 protein: CASSYSKEGEKLFF
CDR3 DNA: TGTGCCAGCAGTTACTCGAAGGAGGGGGAAAAACTGTTTTTT

D gene: .
clone size: .
J gene: TRBJ1-4
V gene: TRBV5-1
CDR3 protein: CASSWATEATNEKLFF
CDR3 DNA: TGCGCCAGCAGCTGGGCCACGGAGGCAACTAATGAAAAACTGTTTTTT

D gene: TRBD1
clone size: .
J gene: TRBJ2-5
V gene: TRBV10-3
CDR3 protein: CAISEWGQGQETQYF
CDR3 DNA: TGTGCCATCAGTGAGTGGGGACAGGGGCAAGAGACCCAGTACTTC

D gene: TRBD2
clone size: .
J gene: TRBJ2-1
V gene: TRBV9
CDR3 protein: CASSDRGEVTYNEQFF
CDR3 DNA: TGTGCCAGCAGCGACCGGGGGGAGGTCACCTACAATGAGCAGTTCTTC

D gene: .
clone size: .
J gene: TRBJ1-2
V gene: TRBV27
CDR3 protein: CASSLAGAGYGYTF
CDR3 DNA: TGTGCCAGCAGTTTAGCGGGGGCTGGCTATGGCTACACCTTC

D gene: TRBD1
clone size: .
J gene: TRBJ1-5
V gene: TRBV15
CDR3 protein: CATSSGGQSHQPQHF
CDR3 DNA: TGTGCCACCAGCAGCGGGGGACAGTCTCATCAGCCCCAGCATTTT

D gene: TRBD1
clone size: .
J gene: TRBJ1-5
V gene: TRBV14
CDR3 protein: CASSLTGIHQPQHF
CDR3 DNA: TGTGCCAGCAGCTTGACAGGGATTCATCAGCCCCAGCATTTT

D gene: .
clone size: .
J gene: TRBJ1-2
V gene: TRBV4-3
CDR3 protein: CASSQERESFYGYTF
CDR3 DNA: TGCGCCAGCAGCCAAGAGAGAGAATCATTCTATGGCTACACCTTC

D gene: .
clone size: .
J gene: TRBJ1-5
V gene: TRBV4-1
CDR3 protein: CASSLQPGQPSNQPQHF
CDR3 DNA: TGCGCCAGCAGCCTCCAGCCCGGACAGCCTAGCAATCAGCCCCAGCATTTT

D gene: TRBD1
clone size: .
J gene: TRBJ1-2
V gene: TRBV6-1
CDR3 protein: CASSERWDRGKYGYTF
CDR3 DNA: TGTGCCAGCAGTGAACGTTGGGACAGGGGGAAATATGGCTACACCTTC

D gene: .
clone size: once
J gene: TRBJ2-7
V gene: TRBV12-3/TRBV12-4
CDR3 protein: CASSLRLSYEQYF
CDR3 DNA: TGTGCCAGCAGTCTCAGACTCTCCTACGAGCAGTACTTC

D gene: .
clone size: .
J gene: TRBJ1-3
V gene: TRBV19
CDR3 protein: CASSSVGSGNTIYF
CDR3 DNA: TGTGCCAGTAGCTCCGTCGGCTCTGGAAACACCATATATTTT

D gene: TRBD1
clone size: .
J gene: TRBJ1-1
V gene: TRBV19
CDR3 protein: CASTIGQGGTEAFF
CDR3 DNA: TGTGCCAGTACCATCGGACAGGGGGGAACTGAAGCTTTCTTT

D gene: .
clone size: .
J gene: TRBJ1-1
V gene: TRBV5-4
CDR3 protein: CASSSQGYTEAFF
CDR3 DNA: TGTGCCAGCAGCTCGCAGGGATACACTGAAGCTTTCTTT

D gene: TRBD2
clone size: .
J gene: TRBJ2-5
V gene: TRBV24-1
CDR3 protein: CATSVAGGETQYF
CDR3 DNA: TGTGCCACCAGTGTAGCGGGGGGTGAGACCCAGTACTTC

D gene: .
clone size: .
J gene: TRBJ1-2
V gene: TRBV19
CDR3 protein: CASSASTTGRTYGYTF
CDR3 DNA: TGTGCCAGTAGTGCCTCTACTACGGGTCGAACCTATGGCTACACCTTC

D gene: TRBD1
clone size: once
J gene: TRBJ1-1
V gene: TRBV7-9
CDR3 protein: CASSFSQRRDRVSRAFF
CDR3 DNA: TGTGCCAGCAGCTTTAGTCAACGACGGGACAGGGTGAGTCGAGCTTTCTTT

D gene: .
clone size: .
J gene: TRBJ2-1
V gene: TRBV27
CDR3 protein: CASSLNGNSYNEQFF
CDR3 DNA: TGTGCCAGCAGTTTAAACGGTAATTCCTACAATGAGCAGTTCTTC

D gene: .
clone size: .
J gene: TRBJ1-5
V gene: TRBV6-1
CDR3 protein: CASSVAGTFSNQPQHF
CDR3 DNA: TGTGCCAGCAGTGTGGCGGGGACCTTTAGCAATCAGCCCCAGCATTTT

D gene: .
clone size: few
J gene: TRBJ1-5
V gene: TRBV7-7
CDR3 protein: CASSPRRAVCNQPQHF
CDR3 DNA: TGTGCCAGCAGCCCCCGCAGGGCGGTATGCAATCAGCCCCAGCATTTT

D gene: .
clone size: .
J gene: TRBJ1-5
V gene: TRBV29-1
CDR3 protein: CSVGSSYNQPQHF
CDR3 DNA: TGCAGCGTTGGGTCTAGTTACAATCAGCCCCAGCATTTT

D gene: TRBD1
clone size: .
J gene: TRBJ1-2
V gene: TRBV6-5
CDR3 protein: CASGQGPSNYGYTF
CDR3 DNA: TGTGCCAGCGGACAGGGCCCGTCGAACTATGGCTACACCTTC

D gene: .
clone size: .
J gene: TRBJ2-1
V gene: TRBV20-1
CDR3 protein: CSAQAGEQFF
CDR3 DNA: TGCAGTGCTCAAGCGGGTGAGCAGTTCTTC

D gene: TRBD1
clone size: .
J gene: TRBJ2-1
V gene: TRBV19
CDR3 protein: CASSPGQTGGYNEQFF
CDR3 DNA: TGTGCCAGTAGTCCGGGGCAGACAGGGGGTTACAATGAGCAGTTCTTC

D gene: TRBD1
clone size: .
J gene: TRBJ1-2
V gene: TRBV7-9
CDR3 protein: CASSPGTGSYGYTF
CDR3 DNA: TGTGCCAGCAGCCCCGGGACAGGCTCCTATGGCTACACCTTC

D gene: .
clone size: .
J gene: TRBJ1-2
V gene: TRBV2
CDR3 protein: CASSGLTEAGYTF
CDR3 DNA: TGTGCCAGCAGTGGCTTGACGGAGGCTGGCTACACCTTC

D gene: TRBD2
clone size: once
J gene: TRBJ2-4
V gene: TRBV3-1/TRBV3-2
CDR3 protein: CASSLGLARNIQYF
CDR3 DNA: TGTGCCAGCAGCCTGGGACTAGCTAGAAACATTCAGTACTTC

D gene: TRBD2
clone size: .
J gene: TRBJ2-7
V gene: TRBV7-2
CDR3 protein: CASSLGSGGPYEQYF
CDR3 DNA: TGTGCCAGCAGCTTAGGTAGCGGGGGACCCTACGAGCAGTACTTC

D gene: TRBD1
clone size: .
J gene: TRBJ2-2
V gene: TRBV13
CDR3 protein: CASSLGQGSTGELFF
CDR3 DNA: TGTGCCAGCAGCTTAGGACAGGGGAGCACCGGGGAGCTGTTTTTT

D gene: TRBD2
clone size: .
J gene: TRBJ2-3
V gene: TRBV5-1
CDR3 protein: CASSLAGLAGGADTQYF
CDR3 DNA: TGCGCCAGCAGCTTGGCGGGACTAGCGGGTGGGGCAGATACGCAGTATTTT

D gene: .
clone size: .
J gene: TRBJ1-6
V gene: TRBV9
CDR3 protein: CASRRGGDDNSPLHF
CDR3 DNA: TGTGCCAGCAGGAGGGGAGGGGACGATAATTCACCCCTCCACTTT

D gene: .
clone size: .
J gene: TRBJ1-4
V gene: TRBV10-3
CDR3 protein: CAISDRTTNEKLFF
CDR3 DNA: TGTGCCATCAGCGACAGGACAACTAATGAAAAACTGTTTTTT

D gene: .
clone size: .
J gene: TRBJ1-2
V gene: TRBV6-5
CDR3 protein: CASSYSRAGRHGYTF
CDR3 DNA: TGTGCCAGCAGTTACTCGAGGGCAGGGAGGCATGGCTACACCTTC

D gene: TRBD1
clone size: .
J gene: TRBJ1-1
V gene: TRBV5-1
CDR3 protein: CASSPYPGGTEAFF
CDR3 DNA: TGCGCCAGCAGCCCGTATCCAGGGGGCACTGAAGCTTTCTTT

D gene: .
clone size: .
J gene: TRBJ2-5
V gene: TRBV4-2
CDR3 protein: CASSQDRGGETQYF
CDR3 DNA: TGTGCCAGCAGCCAAGACAGGGGTGGGGAGACCCAGTACTTC

D gene: .
clone size: .
J gene: TRBJ2-3
V gene: TRBV7-6
CDR3 protein: CASSSSGAPTDTQYF
CDR3 DNA: TGTGCCAGCAGCTCGTCAGGGGCGCCGACAGATACGCAGTATTTT

D gene: .
clone size: .
J gene: TRBJ1-2
V gene: TRBV30
CDR3 protein: CAWRIQGTNGYTF
CDR3 DNA: TGTGCCTGGCGGATACAGGGAACCAATGGCTACACCTTC

D gene: .
clone size: few
J gene: TRBJ2-3
V gene: TRBV6-6
CDR3 protein: CASSYLGADTQYF
CDR3 DNA: TGTGCCAGCAGTTACTTGGGGGCGGATACGCAGTATTTT

D gene: TRBD1
clone size: .
J gene: TRBJ2-1
V gene: TRBV7-9
CDR3 protein: CASSSSTGLGNEQFF
CDR3 DNA: TGTGCCAGCAGCTCGTCGACAGGGTTAGGTAATGAGCAGTTCTTC

D gene: TRBD1
clone size: .
J gene: TRBJ1-6
V gene: TRBV5-1
CDR3 protein: CASSFSGTGNNSPLHF
CDR3 DNA: TGCGCCAGCAGCTTTTCCGGGACAGGGAATAATTCACCCCTCCACTTT

D gene: .
clone size: once
J gene: TRBJ2-1
V gene: TRBV3-1/TRBV3-2
CDR3 protein: CASSPQVLRSYNEQFF
CDR3 DNA: TGTGCCAGCAGCCCACAAGTTCTCAGGTCCTACAATGAGCAGTTCTTC

D gene: .
clone size: .
J gene: TRBJ1-5
V gene: TRBV5-1
CDR3 protein: CASSPNTGNQPQHF
CDR3 DNA: TGCGCCAGCAGCCCTAATACAGGCAATCAGCCCCAGCATTTT

D gene: .
clone size: .
J gene: TRBJ2-1
V gene: TRBV4-3
CDR3 protein: CASSQGPGGSYNEQFF
CDR3 DNA: TGCGCCAGCAGCCAAGGTCCCGGGGGCTCCTACAATGAGCAGTTCTTC

D gene: .
clone size: .
J gene: TRBJ2-2
V gene: TRBV5-1
CDR3 protein: CASSLARSLGGELFF
CDR3 DNA: TGCGCCAGCAGCTTGGCTAGAAGCCTTGGGGGGGAGCTGTTTTTT

D gene: .
clone size: .
J gene: TRBJ1-4
V gene: TRBV3-1/TRBV3-2
CDR3 protein: CASSSGIYNEKLFF
CDR3 DNA: TGTGCCAGCAGCTCAGGGATATATAATGAAAAACTGTTTTTT